One sample yielded the 15 T cell receptor beta chains listed below, sequenced in a study of long-term antiretroviral therapy in people with HIV. They ran version v3.0 of the immunoSEQ assay at survey level. Assay: immunoSEQ multiplex PCR; the TCRdb copy retains only in-frame clones and omits some. The data show some 26,000 clones, about 80% seen once. Sequenced here: unsorted PBMCs, sampled 1.1 years before starting antiretroviral therapy. The receptors come from a woman aged 40 to 50 with HIV.

The chain joins TRBV2 to TRBJ2-1, with TRBD2 matching over 9 bases. The germline CDR1 and CDR2 sequences are SNHLY and FYNNEI. The CDR3 consists of 15 residues. With 5 bases clipped from V and 3 bases from J, the junction kept 5 bases outside the gene matches. The DNA for the CDR3 is TGTGCCAGCAGTATAGTAGCGGGAGACTACAATGAGCAGTTCTTC. Translation gives CASSIVAGDYNEQFF.

V usage is TRBV19 and J usage is TRBJ1-2; a weak D match, TRBD1 (5 bases). V dropped 3 bases and J dropped 6 bases, with 8 bases sitting between them. The V gene's germline CDR1 is LNHDA and CDR2 SQIVND (reference sequence). The CDR3 consists of 12 residues. CDR3 nucleotide sequence: TGTGCCAGTAGTATCTTAGGGGATGGCTACACCTTC. This codes for CASSILGDGYTF.

The gene calls are TRBV2 and TRBJ1-1; D gene ambiguous. V was trimmed by 6 bases and J by 3 bases, leaving 5 bases between them. Germline CDR1 is SNHLY and CDR2 is FYNNEI. The CDR3 spans 11 residues. CDR3 sequence: CASRDDTEAFF. The DNA of the CDR3 is TGTGCCAGCAGAGACGACACTGAAGCTTTCTTT.

The CDR3 DNA follows: TGTGCCAGCAGTTACTCGGTGGAAGCTAGCTGGGGCTACACCTTC. This codes for CASSYSVEASWGYTF. The gene calls are TRBV6-5 and TRBJ1-2; D not resolved. This CDR3 has 15 amino acids. Trimming removed 0 bases from V and 8 bases from J, with 16 bases in between. CDR1 MNHEY and CDR2 SVGAGI come from the germline V gene.

This sequence joins TRBV29-1 and TRBJ1-2, with a tentative D call TRBD1 (5 bases). The ends were cut back, 4 bases at V and 6 bases at J, with 18 bases in the middle. Germline V CDR1 and CDR2: SQVTM, ANQGSEA. The CDR3 has 14 amino acids. CDR3 sequence reads: CSVGGYGGGDGYTF. The CDR3 DNA reads TGCAGCGTTGGGGGTTACGGGGGAGGGGATGGCTACACCTTC.

The chain is built from TRBV9 and TRBJ2-2; D unresolved. Looked up from germline, CDR1 is SGDLS and CDR2 is YYNGEE. V was trimmed by 0 bases and J by 7 bases, leaving 7 bases between them. The CDR3 has 13 amino acids. CDR3 sequence reads: CASSVALGGELFF. DNA of the CDR3: TGTGCCAGCAGCGTAGCTCTAGGCGGGGAGCTGTTTTTT.

V is TRBV5-4 and J is TRBJ2-5, with unresolved D. Germline loops: CDR1 SGHNT, CDR2 YYREEE (reference sequence). V lost 3 bases and J 3 bases, leaving 3 bases between the germline ends. CDR3 length: 11 residues. CDR3 nucleotides: TGTGCCAGCAGCTCGAAAGAGACCCAGTACTTC. Its translation: CASSSKETQYF.

This chain links TRBV7-2 with TRBJ1-5; 9 bases align to TRBD1. Germline CDR1 and CDR2: SGHTA and FQGNSA. The V and J ends lost 1 base and 4 bases, in that order; junction bases with no gene match: 2. This CDR3 region has 15 residues. The CDR3 DNA reads TGTGCCAGCAGCTTAGAACAGGGGGCGAATCAGCCCCAGCATTTT. It specifies CASSLEQGANQPQHF.

The chain recombines TRBV13 with TRBJ2-1; a weak D match, TRBD1 (5 bases). The CDR3 has 16 amino acids. The V gene's germline CDR1 is PRHDT and CDR2 FYEKMQ (reference sequence). Trimming removed 0 bases from V and 4 bases from J, with 13 bases in between. The CDR3, as DNA: TGTGCCAGCAGCTTAGGCAGGGAAGAAAGGTACAATGAGCAGTTCTTC. The encoded protein is CASSLGREERYNEQFF.

This clone counts as medium-sized. The V and J genes are TRBV6-5 and TRBJ1-1; unclear D gene. Germline-derived CDR1 and CDR2 are MNHEY and SVGAGI. V lost 7 bases, J lost 6 bases, and 15 bases lay in between. CDR3 length equals 13 residues. CDR3 amino acids: CASTTGLPPEAFF. CDR3 nucleotides: TGTGCCAGCACCACTGGCCTGCCCCCTGAAGCTTTCTTT.

The chain recombines TRBV10-3 with TRBJ1-4; D unclear. V was trimmed by 0 bases and J by 8 bases, leaving 4 bases between them. Germline CDR1 reads ENHRY; CDR2 reads SYGVKD. This CDR3 has 12 amino acids. DNA of the CDR3: TGTGCCATCAGTGAGTCAGGGGAAAAACTGTTTTTT. It specifies CAISESGEKLFF.

J is TRBJ2-7 and V is TRBV7-8; 8 bases align to TRBD1. This CDR3 is 19 amino acids long. CDR1 is SGHVS and CDR2 is FQNEAQ in the germline V gene. After removal of 5 bases from V and 1 base from J, the junction contained 19 bases not matched to a gene. CDR3 sequence: CASSQPGTGRGLDSYEQYF. Written as DNA, the CDR3 is TGTGCCAGCAGCCAACCGGGGACAGGACGGGGGCTGGATTCCTACGAGCAGTACTTC. Full variable domain (missing parts from reference TRBV7-8 and TRBJ2-7): GAGVSQSPRYKVAKRGQDVALRCDPISGHVSLFWYQQALGQGPEFLTYFQNEAQLDKSGLPSDRFFAERPEGSVSTLKIQRTQQEDSAVYLCASSQPGTGRGLDSYEQYFGPGTRLTVT.

The rearrangement links TRBV28 to TRBJ2-7; D remains unclear. The CDR3 runs to 12 residues. Germline values: CDR1 MDHEN, CDR2 SYDVKM. V dropped 1 base and J dropped 5 bases, with 6 bases sitting between them. In nucleotides, the CDR3 is TGTGCCAGCAGTTTATTTTCCGACGAGCAGTACTTC. It encodes CASSLFSDEQYF.

The rearrangement uses TRBV7-9 and TRBJ1-2; no definite D call. The V gene's germline CDR1 is SEHNR and CDR2 FQNEAQ (reference sequence). V was clipped by 1 base and J by 2 bases, with 11 bases between them. The CDR3 spans 15 residues. For the CDR3, the DNA is TGTGCCAGCAGCTTAGGGGGAGAAGGGAACTATGGCTACACCTTC. Amino acids: CASSLGGEGNYGYTF.

This clone was counted once. V is TRBV7-9 and J is TRBJ2-1; D unresolved. V was pared by 5 bases and J by 7 bases, with 18 bases between. The CDR3 loop spans 15 amino acids. The germline CDR1 and CDR2 sequences are SEHNR and FQNEAQ (reference sequence). CDR3 nucleotides: TGTGCCAGCAGCCCCCCTATTCGGGTCGGAAATGAGCAGTTCTTC. This sequence encodes CASSPPIRVGNEQFF.